The present T cell receptor beta chain was sequenced within a study of T cell responses to AZD1222 COVID-19 vaccine. General study points: It should be noted that donors were predominantly white British and more often female, and clonal diversity was possibly underestimated.

Measured with immunoSEQ multiplex PCR; TCRdb has only the in-frame clones, and not every one. The sample comprises approximately 130,000 clones, 70% to 90% of which are singletons, and 4.5% to 7% rests with the top ten. Trimming cost V 5 bases and J 0 bases, with 11 bases left between them. The CDR3 totals 15 residues. Per germline, CDR1 ENHRY and CDR2 SYGVKD. A remark on this clone: Antigen: not known.

Source: peripheral blood, taken 28 days after the second AZD1222 dose. This receptor was identified in an adult who received the AZD1222 COVID-19 vaccine. V and J are TRBV10-3 and TRBJ2-1; possibly TRBD2 for D (5 bases). The CDR3 reads CAISQAEFSYNEQFF. The CDR3 DNA is TGTGCCATCAGTCAAGCGGAGTTCTCCTACAATGAGCAGTTCTTC.